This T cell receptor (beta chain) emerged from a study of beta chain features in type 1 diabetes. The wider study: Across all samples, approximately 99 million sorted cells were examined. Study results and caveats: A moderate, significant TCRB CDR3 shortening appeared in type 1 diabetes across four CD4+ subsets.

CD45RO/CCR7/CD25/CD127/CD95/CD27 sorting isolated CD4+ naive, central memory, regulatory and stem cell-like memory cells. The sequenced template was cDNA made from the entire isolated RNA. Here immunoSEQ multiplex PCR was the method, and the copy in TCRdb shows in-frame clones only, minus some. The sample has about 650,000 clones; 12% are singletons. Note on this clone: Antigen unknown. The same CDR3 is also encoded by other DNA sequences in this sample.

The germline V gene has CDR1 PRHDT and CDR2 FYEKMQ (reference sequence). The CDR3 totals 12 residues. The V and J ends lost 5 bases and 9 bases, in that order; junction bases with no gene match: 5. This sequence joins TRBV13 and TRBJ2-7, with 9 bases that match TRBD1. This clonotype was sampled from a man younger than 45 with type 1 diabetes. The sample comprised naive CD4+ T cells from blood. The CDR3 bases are TGTGCCAGCAGCATAACGACAGGGGGGCAGTACTTC. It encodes CASSITTGGQYF.